This T cell receptor beta chain was identified in a study of cytomegalovirus exposure and HLA in healthy donors. Trimming took off 3 bases at V and 7 bases at J, with 13 bases between the two ends. Germline V gene lookup returns CDR1 SGHTA and CDR2 FQGNSA. CDR3 length: 14 residues. The primer mix had 60 Vbeta and 13 Jbeta primers. The data were produced by immunoSEQ multiplex PCR, yet TCRdb's version contains in-frame clones alone and is incomplete. The repertoire consists of under 150,000 clones, with 82% occurring once and the leading ten covering about 2.3%. The chain carries TRBV7-2 and TRBJ2-1; D ambiguous. The origin of this receptor is a male donor in good health and CMV-seronegative. The sequencing input was PBMCs. The CDR3 sequence: CASSLRRLVNEQFF. The CDR3 nucleotides are TGTGCCAGCAGCTTGAGGCGATTGGTGAATGAGCAGTTCTTC.